This T cell receptor beta chain was sequenced for a study of T cells in localized non-small cell lung cancer. General study findings and limits: Sequence data derive from only one tumor region, so heterogeneity remains possible. Tumor showed lower T cell clonality than uninvolved adjacent lung, where it was highest.

The assay was immunoSEQ multiplex PCR, and TCRdb's table has in-frame clones only and misses some. Among about 64,000 clones listed, about four fifths were seen once. CDR1 and CDR2 from the germline V gene are SEHNR and FQNEAQ (reference sequence). The trim removed 4 bases at V and 5 bases at J, leaving 13 bases unmatched. The length of the CDR3 is 18 residues. On this clone: Its target is not known.

This sample comprised PBMCs, obtained before any cancer treatment. J is TRBJ2-5 and V is TRBV7-9; TRBD2 matches at 13 bases. The TCR originated in a man aged 35-69 years with stage II lung adenocarcinoma. CDR3 in amino acids: CASSSPSRLAGGRETQYF. Written as DNA, the CDR3 is TGTGCCAGCAGCTCCCCCTCCCGACTAGCGGGGGGTAGGGAGACCCAGTACTTC.